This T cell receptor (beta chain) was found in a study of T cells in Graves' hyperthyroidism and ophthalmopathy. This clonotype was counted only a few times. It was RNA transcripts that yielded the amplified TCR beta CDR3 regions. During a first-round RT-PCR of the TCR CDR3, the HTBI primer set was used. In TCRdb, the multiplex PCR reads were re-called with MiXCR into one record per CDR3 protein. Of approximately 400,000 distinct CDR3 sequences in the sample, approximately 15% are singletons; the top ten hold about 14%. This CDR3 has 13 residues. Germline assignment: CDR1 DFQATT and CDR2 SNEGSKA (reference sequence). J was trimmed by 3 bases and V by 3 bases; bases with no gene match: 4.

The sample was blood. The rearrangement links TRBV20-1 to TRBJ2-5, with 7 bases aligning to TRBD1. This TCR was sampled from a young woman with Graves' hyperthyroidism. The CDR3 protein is CSASSDREETQYF. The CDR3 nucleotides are TGCAGTGCTAGCTCCGACAGGGAAGAGACCCAGTACTTC.